This T cell receptor beta chain derives from a study of T and B cells in COVID-19 patients. CDR1 MNHEY and CDR2 SVGAGI come from the germline V gene. Trimming at V came to 0 bases and at J to 0 bases, leaving 7 bases not matched to a gene. This CDR3 region has 17 residues. From blood, roughly 250-500 ng of genomic DNA served as TRB template. Multiplex PCR with BIOMED2 TRB-A/B primer pools amplified TRB rearrangements. TCRdb redid the calling of the multiplex PCR reads with MiXCR, one entry per CDR3 protein. The sample consists of over 10,000 distinct CDR3 sequences, roughly 30% of them appearing once.

Sequenced: blood. This receptor was identified in a human donor who had recovered from COVID-19. This chain connects TRBV6-5 to TRBJ1-1; the match to TRBD1 covers 7 bases. The CDR3 region is CASSYSITGTVNTEAFF. CDR3 nucleotide sequence: TGTGCCAGCAGTTACTCGATTACGGGGACAGTGAACACTGAAGCTTTCTTT.